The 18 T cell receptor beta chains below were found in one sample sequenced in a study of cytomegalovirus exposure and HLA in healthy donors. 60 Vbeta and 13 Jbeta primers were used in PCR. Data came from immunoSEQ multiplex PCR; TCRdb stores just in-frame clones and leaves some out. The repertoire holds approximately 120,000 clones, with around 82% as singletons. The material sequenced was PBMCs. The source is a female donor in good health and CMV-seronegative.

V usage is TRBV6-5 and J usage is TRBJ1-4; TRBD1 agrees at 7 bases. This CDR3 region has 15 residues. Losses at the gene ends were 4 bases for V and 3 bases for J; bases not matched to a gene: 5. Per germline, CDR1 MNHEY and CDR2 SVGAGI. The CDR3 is CASSSITGANEKLFF. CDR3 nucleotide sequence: TGTGCCAGCAGTTCCATTACAGGGGCTAATGAAAAACTGTTTTTT.

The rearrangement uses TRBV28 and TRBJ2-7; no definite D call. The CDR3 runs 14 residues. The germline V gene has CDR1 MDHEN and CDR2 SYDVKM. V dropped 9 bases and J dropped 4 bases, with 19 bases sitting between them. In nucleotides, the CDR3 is TGTGCCAGTGCTTACCCGGAGAGAAGATACGAGCAGTACTTC. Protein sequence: CASAYPERRYEQYF.

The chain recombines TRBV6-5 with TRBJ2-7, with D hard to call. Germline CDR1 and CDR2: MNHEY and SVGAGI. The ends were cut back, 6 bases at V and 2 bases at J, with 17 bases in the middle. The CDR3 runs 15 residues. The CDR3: CASSQTWPSTYEQYF. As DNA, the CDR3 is TGTGCCAGCAGCCAAACGTGGCCTTCGACCTACGAGCAGTACTTC.

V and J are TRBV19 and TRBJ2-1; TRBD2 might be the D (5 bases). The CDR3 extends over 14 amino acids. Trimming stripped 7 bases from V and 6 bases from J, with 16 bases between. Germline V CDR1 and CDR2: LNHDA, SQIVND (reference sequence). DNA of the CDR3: TGTGCCAGTACCCCAGGACTCCGTGGCAATGAGCAGTTCTTC. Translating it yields CASTPGLRGNEQFF.

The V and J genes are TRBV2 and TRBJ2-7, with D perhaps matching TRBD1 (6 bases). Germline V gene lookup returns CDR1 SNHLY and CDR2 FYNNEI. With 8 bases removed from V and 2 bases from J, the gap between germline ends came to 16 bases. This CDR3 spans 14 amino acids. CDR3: CASQGRPPTYEQYF. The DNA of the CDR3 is TGTGCCAGCCAGGGGAGACCGCCGACCTACGAGCAGTACTTC.

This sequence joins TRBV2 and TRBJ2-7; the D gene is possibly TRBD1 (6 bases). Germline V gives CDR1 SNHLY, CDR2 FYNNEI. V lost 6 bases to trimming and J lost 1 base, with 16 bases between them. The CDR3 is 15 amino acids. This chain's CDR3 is CASSDQGSRSYEQYF. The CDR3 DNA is TGTGCCAGCAGCGATCAGGGGTCACGGTCCTACGAGCAGTACTTC.

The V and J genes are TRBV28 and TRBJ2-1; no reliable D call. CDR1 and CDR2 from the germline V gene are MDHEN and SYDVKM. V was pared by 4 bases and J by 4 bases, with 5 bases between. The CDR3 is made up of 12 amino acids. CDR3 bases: TGTGCCAGCAGTTGGGCGTACAATGAGCAGTTCTTC. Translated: CASSWAYNEQFF.

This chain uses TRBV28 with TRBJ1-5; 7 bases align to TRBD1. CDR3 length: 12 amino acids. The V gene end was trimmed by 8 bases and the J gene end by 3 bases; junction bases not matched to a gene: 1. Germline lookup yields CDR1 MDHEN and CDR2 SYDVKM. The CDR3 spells CASGTANQPQHF. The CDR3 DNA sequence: TGTGCCAGCGGGACAGCCAATCAGCCCCAGCATTTT. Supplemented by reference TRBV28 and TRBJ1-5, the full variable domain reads DVKVTQSSRYLVKRTGEKVFLECVQDMDHENMFWYRQDPGLGLRLIYFSYDVKMKEKGDIPEGYSVSREKKERFSLILESASTNQTSMYLCASGTANQPQHFGDGTRLSIL.

The CDR3 DNA follows: TGCGCCAGCAGCGGGGACTCGTTGACCTACAATGAGCAGTTCTTC. The encoded protein is CASSGDSLTYNEQFF. The chain carries TRBV5-1 and TRBJ2-1; possibly TRBD2 for D (6 bases). Trimming removed 4 bases at V and 2 bases at J, with 13 bases between. Germline CDR1 reads SGHRS; CDR2 reads YFSETQ. The CDR3 has 15 amino acids. Combining the CDR3 with reference TRBV5-1 and TRBJ2-1 gives the whole variable domain KAGVTQTPRYLIKTRGQQVTLSCSPISGHRSVSWYQQTPGQGLQFLFEYFSETQRNKGNFPGRFSGRQFSNSRSEMNVSTLELGDSALYLCASSGDSLTYNEQFFGPGTRLTVL.

The CDR3 nucleotides read TGTGCCAGCAGCTCGGGAGGGGCGGGGGAAGAGACCCAGTACTTC. It yields the protein CASSSGGAGEETQYF. This chain links TRBV5-8 with TRBJ2-5; 8 positions agree with TRBD2. Germline CDR1 and CDR2: SGHTS and YDEGEE. The length of the CDR3 is 15 residues. J gave up 3 bases and V 3 bases, and 7 bases lay outside the gene matches. The full variable domain, rest sourced from reference TRBV5-8 and TRBJ2-5, is EAGVTQSPTHLIKTRGQQATLRCSPISGHTSVYWYQQALGLGLQFLLWYDEGEERNRGNFPPRFSGRQFPNYSSELNVNALELEDSALYLCASSSGGAGEETQYFGPGTRLLVL.

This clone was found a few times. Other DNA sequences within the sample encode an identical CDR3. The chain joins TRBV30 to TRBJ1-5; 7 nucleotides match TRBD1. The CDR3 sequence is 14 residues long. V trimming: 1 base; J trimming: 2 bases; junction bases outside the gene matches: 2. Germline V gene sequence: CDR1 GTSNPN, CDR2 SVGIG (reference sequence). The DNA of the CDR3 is TGTGCCTGGAGTGCCACAGGGGGCAATCAGCCCCAGCATTTT. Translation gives CAWSATGGNQPQHF.

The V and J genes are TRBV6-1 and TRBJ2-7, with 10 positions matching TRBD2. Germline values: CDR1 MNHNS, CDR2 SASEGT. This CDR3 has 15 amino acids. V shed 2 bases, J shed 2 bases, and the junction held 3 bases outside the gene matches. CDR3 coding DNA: TGTGCCAGCAGTGAATGGAGCGGGGGGGCCTACGAGCAGTACTTC. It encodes CASSEWSGGAYEQYF.

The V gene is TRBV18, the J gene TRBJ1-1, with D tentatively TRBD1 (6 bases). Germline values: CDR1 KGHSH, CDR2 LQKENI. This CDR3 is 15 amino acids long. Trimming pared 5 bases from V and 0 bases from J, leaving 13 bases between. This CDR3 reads CASSLTTGVNTEAFF. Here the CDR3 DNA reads TGTGCCAGCTCATTAACGACAGGAGTGAACACTGAAGCTTTCTTT. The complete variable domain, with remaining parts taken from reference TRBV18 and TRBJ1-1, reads NAGVMQNPRHLVRRRGQEARLRCSPMKGHSHVYWYRQLPEEGLKFMVYLQKENIIDESGMPKERFSAEFPKEGPSILRIQQVVRGDSAAYFCASSLTTGVNTEAFFGQGTRLTVV.

CDR3 in amino acids: CASSPKGEGRINEKLFF. The CDR3, as DNA: TGTGCCAGCAGCCCCAAGGGGGAGGGACGGATTAATGAAAAACTGTTTTTT. The genes are TRBV9 and TRBJ1-4, with D perhaps matching TRBD1 (6 bases). Germline CDR1 is SGDLS and CDR2 is YYNGEE. This CDR3 is 17 amino acids long. V was shortened by 4 bases and J by 4 bases, with 20 bases between the two germline ends.

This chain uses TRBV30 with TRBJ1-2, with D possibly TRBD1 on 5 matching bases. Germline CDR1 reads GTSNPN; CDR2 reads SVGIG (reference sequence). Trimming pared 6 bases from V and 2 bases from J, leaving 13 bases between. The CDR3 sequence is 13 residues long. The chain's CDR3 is CACRAAGNYGYTF. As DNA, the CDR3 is TGTGCCTGTCGGGCAGCAGGGAACTATGGCTACACCTTC.

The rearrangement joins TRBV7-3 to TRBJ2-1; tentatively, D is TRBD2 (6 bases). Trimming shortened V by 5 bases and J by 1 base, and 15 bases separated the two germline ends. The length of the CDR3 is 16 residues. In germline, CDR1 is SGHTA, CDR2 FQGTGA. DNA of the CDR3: TGTGCCAGCAGCCCCGCGGGGATTGGATCCTACAATGAGCAGTTCTTC. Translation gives CASSPAGIGSYNEQFF.

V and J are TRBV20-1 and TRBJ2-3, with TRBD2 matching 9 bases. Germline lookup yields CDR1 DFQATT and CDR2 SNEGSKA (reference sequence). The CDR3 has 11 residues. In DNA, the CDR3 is TGCGGGACTAGCTACACAGATACGCAGTATTTT. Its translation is CGTSYTDTQYF.

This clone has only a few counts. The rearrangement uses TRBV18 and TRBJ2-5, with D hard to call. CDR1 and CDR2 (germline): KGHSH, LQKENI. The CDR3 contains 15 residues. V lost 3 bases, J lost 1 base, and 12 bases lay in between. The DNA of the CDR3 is TGTGCCAGCTCACCGAGAAAGCATGGCCAAGAGACCCAGTACTTC. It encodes CASSPRKHGQETQYF.